This TCR beta chain was documented in a study of Graves' ophthalmopathy and Graves' hyperthyroidism. General observations from the study: Blood repertoires reportedly contained most expanded thyroid clonotypes above 0.001 frequency. Both an approximately 68% sensitivity and a 72.22% specificity characterized the model's predictions of ophthalmopathy progression.

Exclusion covered patients with other autoimmune diseases or uncontrolled infections (as well as pregnancy or lactation). This clonotype was detected ten times or more. Its antigen is still unknown. Amplified material comprised TCR beta CDR3 regions derived from RNA transcripts. An opening RT-PCR round employed HTBI primers and preceded a second-round multiplex PCR. TCRdb analysed the multiplex PCR reads with MiXCR anew, one entry per CDR3 protein. The sample contains some 200,000 distinct CDR3 sequences, 25% to 30% of which appear only once. CDR3 length: 14 amino acids. V was clipped by 2 bases and J by 1 base, with 8 bases between them. Germline CDR1 and CDR2: MDHEN and SYDVKM.

The V call is TRBV28, the J call TRBJ2-5, with TRBD2 as a possible D gene (5 bases). Sequencing was performed on peripheral blood. The TCR originated in a man aged 50 to 60 with Graves' ophthalmopathy. For the CDR3, the DNA is TGTGCCAGCAGTTTAGGACTCATCCAAGAGACCCAGTACTTC. Translation gives CASSLGLIQETQYF. Full variable domain (missing parts from reference TRBV28 and TRBJ2-5): DVKVTQSSRYLVKRTGEKVFLECVQDMDHENMFWYRQDPGLGLRLIYFSYDVKMKEKGDIPEGYSVSREKKERFSLILESASTNQTSMYLCASSLGLIQETQYFGPGTRLLVL.